The sequence of this T cell receptor (beta chain) was determined in a study of OX40 agonist ivuxolimab in advanced cancers. Across the whole study: People who had prior anti-PD-1, anti-PD-L1 or anti-CTLA-4 therapy could take part, and 40% had some.

Regarding the study as a whole: It was also the case that some nonresponders had low normalized T-cell clonal expansion. At 0.1 to 3.0 mg/kg, clonal expansion of CD4+ and CD8+ blood T cells had occurred by week 6.

TCRdb's copy holds only in-frame clones and misses some; the assay was immunoSEQ multiplex PCR. The table has 70,000 to 95,000 clones, around 92% seen once. With regard to this clone: Its antigen is not identified.

This clonotype was obtained from an adult with an advanced solid tumor such as melanoma, head and neck, liver or kidney cancer. The sample was CD4+ or CD8+ T cells sorted from blood, taken in a trial of the OX40 agonist ivuxolimab.

The CDR3 sequence is CASSARDRDNQPQHF. The CDR3 nucleotides read TGCGCCAGCAGCGCCCGGGACAGGGACAATCAGCCCCAGCATTTT. This chain uses TRBV4-1 with TRBJ1-5; 9 bases match TRBD1. This CDR3 has 15 amino acids. Germline V gene lookup returns CDR1 MGHRA and CDR2 YSYEKL. The V and J ends lost 5 bases and 3 bases, in that order; junction bases with no gene match: 5.